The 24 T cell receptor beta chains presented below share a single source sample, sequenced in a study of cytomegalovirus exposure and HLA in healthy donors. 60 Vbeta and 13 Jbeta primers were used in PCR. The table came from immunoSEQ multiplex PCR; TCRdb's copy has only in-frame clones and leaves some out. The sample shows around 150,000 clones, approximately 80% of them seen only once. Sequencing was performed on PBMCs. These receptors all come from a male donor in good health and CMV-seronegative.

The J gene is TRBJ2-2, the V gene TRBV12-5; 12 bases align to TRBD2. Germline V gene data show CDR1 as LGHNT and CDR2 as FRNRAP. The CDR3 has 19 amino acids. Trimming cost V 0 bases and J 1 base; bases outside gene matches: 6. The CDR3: CASGLVTSGGMLNTGELFF. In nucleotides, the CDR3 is TGTGCTAGTGGTTTGGTCACTAGCGGGGGGATGCTGAACACCGGGGAGCTGTTTTTT.

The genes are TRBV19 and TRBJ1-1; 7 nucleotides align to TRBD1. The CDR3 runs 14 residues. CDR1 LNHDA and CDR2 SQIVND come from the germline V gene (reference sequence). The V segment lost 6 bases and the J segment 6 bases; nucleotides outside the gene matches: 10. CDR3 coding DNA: TGTGCCAGTAGGGAAGGAACAGGGGAGGCTGAAGCTTTCTTT. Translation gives CASREGTGEAEAFF. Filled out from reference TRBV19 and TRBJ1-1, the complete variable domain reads DGGITQSPKYLFRKEGQNVTLSCEQNLNHDAMYWYRQDPGQGLRLIYYSQIVNDFQKGDIAEGYSVSREKKESFPLTVTSAQKNPTAFYLCASREGTGEAEAFFGQGTRLTVV.

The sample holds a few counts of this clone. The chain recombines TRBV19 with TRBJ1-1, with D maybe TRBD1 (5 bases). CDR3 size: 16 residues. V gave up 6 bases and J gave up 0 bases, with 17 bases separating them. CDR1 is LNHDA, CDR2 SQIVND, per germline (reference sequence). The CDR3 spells CASSPFLGLLNTEAFF. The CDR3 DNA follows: TGTGCCAGTAGCCCCTTCCTGGGGCTACTGAACACTGAAGCTTTCTTT.

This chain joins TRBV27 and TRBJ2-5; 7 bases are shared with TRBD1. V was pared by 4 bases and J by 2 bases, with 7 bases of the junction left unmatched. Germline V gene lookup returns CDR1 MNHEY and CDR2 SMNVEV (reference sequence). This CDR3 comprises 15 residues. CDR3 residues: CASSSPGRGQETQYF. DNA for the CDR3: TGTGCCAGCAGTTCCCCCGGCAGGGGGCAAGAGACCCAGTACTTC.

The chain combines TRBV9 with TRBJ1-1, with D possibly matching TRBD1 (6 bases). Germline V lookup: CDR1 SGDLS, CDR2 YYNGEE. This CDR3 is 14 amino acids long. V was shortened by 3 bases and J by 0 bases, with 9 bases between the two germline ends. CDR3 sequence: CASSATGLNTEAFF. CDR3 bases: TGTGCCAGCAGCGCAACAGGGCTGAACACTGAAGCTTTCTTT.

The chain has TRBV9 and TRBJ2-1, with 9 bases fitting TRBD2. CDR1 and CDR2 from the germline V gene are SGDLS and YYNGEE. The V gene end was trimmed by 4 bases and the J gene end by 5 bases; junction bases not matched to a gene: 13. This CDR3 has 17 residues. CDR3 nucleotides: TGTGCCAGCAGCAAGGGGACAGCGGGAGGCTCGGACAATGAGCAGTTCTTC. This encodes CASSKGTAGGSDNEQFF.

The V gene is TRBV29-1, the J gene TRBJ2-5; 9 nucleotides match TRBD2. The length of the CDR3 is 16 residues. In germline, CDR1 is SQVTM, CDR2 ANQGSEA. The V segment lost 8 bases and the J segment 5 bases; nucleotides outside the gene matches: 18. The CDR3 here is CSIRPWERGVDETQYF. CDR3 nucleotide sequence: TGCAGCATAAGACCCTGGGAGCGGGGGGTCGACGAGACCCAGTACTTC.

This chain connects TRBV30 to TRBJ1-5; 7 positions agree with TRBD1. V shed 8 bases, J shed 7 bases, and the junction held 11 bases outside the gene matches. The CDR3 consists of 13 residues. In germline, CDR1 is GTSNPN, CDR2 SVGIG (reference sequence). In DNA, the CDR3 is TGTGCCGGGTCGACAGGGATAGGGCAGCCCCAGCATTTT. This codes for CAGSTGIGQPQHF.

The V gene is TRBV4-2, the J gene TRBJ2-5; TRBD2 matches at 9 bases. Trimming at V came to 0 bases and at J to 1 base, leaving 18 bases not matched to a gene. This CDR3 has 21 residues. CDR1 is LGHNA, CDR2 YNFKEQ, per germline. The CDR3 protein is CASSQEIAAGGLLQSQETQYF. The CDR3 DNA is TGTGCCAGCAGCCAAGAAATTGCAGCGGGGGGACTACTCCAGTCCCAAGAGACCCAGTACTTC.

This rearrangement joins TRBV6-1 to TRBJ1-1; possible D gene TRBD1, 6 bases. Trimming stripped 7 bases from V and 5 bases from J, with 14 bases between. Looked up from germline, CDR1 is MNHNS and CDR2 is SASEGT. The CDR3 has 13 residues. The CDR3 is CASIVKGGTEAFF. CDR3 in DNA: TGTGCCAGCATCGTTAAAGGGGGAACTGAAGCTTTCTTT.

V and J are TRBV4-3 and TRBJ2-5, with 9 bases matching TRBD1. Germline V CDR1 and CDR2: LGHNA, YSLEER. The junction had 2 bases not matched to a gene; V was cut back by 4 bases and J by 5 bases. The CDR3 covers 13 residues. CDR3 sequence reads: CASSRTGDETQYF. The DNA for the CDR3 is TGCGCCAGCAGCCGGACAGGGGACGAGACCCAGTACTTC.

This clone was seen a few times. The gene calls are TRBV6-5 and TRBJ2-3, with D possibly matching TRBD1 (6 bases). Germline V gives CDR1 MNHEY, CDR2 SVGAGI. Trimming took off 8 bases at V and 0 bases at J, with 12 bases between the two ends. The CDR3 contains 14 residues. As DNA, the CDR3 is TGTGCCAGCCGACAGGACTGGAGCACAGATACGCAGTATTTT. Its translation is CASRQDWSTDTQYF.

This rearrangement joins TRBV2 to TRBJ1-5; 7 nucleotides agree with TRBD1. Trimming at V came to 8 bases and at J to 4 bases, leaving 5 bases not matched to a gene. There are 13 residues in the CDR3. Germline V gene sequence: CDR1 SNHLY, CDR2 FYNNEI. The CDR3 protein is CASVGQINQPQHF. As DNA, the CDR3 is TGTGCCAGCGTGGGACAGATAAATCAGCCCCAGCATTTT.

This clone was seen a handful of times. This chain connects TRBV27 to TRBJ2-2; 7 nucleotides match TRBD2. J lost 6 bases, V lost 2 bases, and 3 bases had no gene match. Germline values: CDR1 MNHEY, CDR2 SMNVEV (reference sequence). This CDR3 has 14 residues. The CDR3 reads CASSLISGSGELFF. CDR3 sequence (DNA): TGTGCCAGCAGTTTAATTAGCGGGTCCGGGGAGCTGTTTTTT.

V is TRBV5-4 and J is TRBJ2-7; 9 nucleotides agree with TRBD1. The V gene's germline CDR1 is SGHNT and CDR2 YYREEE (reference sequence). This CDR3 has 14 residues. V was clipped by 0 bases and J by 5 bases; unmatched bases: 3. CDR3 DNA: TGTGCCAGCAGCTTGGGTTGGACAGGGGACGAGCAGTACTTC. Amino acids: CASSLGWTGDEQYF.

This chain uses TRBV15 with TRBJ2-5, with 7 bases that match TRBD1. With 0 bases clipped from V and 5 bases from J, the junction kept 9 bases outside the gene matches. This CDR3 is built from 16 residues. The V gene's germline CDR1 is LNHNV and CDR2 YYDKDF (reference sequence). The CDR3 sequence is CATSRDRQGTGETQYF. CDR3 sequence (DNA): TGTGCCACCAGCAGAGATCGACAGGGCACGGGGGAGACCCAGTACTTC.

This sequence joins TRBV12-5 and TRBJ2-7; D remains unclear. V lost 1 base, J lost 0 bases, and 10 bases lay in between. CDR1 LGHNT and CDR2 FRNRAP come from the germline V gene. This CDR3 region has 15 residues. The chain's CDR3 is CASGLGAFSSYEQYF. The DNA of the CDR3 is TGTGCTAGTGGTTTGGGGGCGTTTAGCTCCTACGAGCAGTACTTC.

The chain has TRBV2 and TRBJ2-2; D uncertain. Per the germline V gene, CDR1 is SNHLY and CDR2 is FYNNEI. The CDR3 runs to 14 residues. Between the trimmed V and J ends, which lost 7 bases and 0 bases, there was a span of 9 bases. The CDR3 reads CASIQDSNTGELFF. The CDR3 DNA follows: TGTGCCAGCATTCAGGATTCGAACACCGGGGAGCTGTTTTTT.

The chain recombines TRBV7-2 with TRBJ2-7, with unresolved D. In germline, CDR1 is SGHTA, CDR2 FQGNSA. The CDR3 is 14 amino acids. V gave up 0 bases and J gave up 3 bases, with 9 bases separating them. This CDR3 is CASSLASANYEQYF. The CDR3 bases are TGTGCCAGCAGCTTAGCGAGTGCCAACTACGAGCAGTACTTC. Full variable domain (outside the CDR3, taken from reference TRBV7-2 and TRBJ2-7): GAGVSQSPSNKVTEKGKDVELRCDPISGHTALYWYRQSLGQGLEFLIYFQGNSAPDKSGLPSDRFSAERTGGSVSTLTIQRTQQEDSAVYLCASSLASANYEQYFGPGTRLTVT.

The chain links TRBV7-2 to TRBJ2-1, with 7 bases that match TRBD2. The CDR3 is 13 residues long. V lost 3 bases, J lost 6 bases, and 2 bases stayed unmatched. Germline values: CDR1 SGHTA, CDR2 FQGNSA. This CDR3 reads CASSFRTSNEQFF. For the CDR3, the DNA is TGTGCCAGCAGCTTTCGGACTAGCAATGAGCAGTTCTTC.

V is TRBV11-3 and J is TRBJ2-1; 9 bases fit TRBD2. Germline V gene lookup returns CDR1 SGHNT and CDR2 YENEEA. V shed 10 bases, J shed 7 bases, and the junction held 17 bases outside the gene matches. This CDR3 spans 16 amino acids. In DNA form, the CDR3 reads TGTGCCAAGCCGGGATCTGGGGCTAGCGGGGCGAATGAGCAGTTCTTC. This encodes CAKPGSGASGANEQFF.

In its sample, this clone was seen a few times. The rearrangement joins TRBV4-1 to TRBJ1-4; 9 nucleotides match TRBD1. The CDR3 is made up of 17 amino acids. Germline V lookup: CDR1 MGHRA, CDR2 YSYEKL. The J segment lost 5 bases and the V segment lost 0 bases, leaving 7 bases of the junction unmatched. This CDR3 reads CASSQEPNRGPNEKLFF. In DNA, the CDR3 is TGCGCCAGCAGCCAAGAACCGAACAGGGGGCCGAATGAAAAACTGTTTTTT.

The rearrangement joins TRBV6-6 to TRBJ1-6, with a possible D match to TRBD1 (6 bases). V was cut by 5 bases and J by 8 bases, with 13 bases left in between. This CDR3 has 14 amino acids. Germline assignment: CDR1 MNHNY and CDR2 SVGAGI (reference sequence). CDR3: CASSSNRVDSPLHF. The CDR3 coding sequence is TGTGCCAGCAGTAGCAACAGGGTGGATTCACCCCTCCACTTT.

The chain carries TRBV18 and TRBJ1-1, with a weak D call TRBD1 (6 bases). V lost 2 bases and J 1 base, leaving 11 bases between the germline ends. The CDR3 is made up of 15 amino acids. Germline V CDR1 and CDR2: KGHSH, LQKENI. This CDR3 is CASSPTWGRNTEAFF. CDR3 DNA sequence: TGTGCCAGCTCACCAACCTGGGGGCGGAACACTGAAGCTTTCTTT.